The entry below describes one T cell receptor (beta chain). The sample originates from a study of blood T cell repertoires in COVID-19. About the study: Sites across the United States, Italy and Spain contributed samples from acute and convalescent COVID-19. In each case, the material was cDNA or gDNA derived from T cells, B-cell-depleted T cells, or PBMCs.

Germline-derived CDR1 and CDR2 are KGHDR and SFDVKD. This CDR3 is built from 16 residues. V dropped 6 bases and J dropped 4 bases, with 18 bases sitting between them. As originally analysed: How many nucleated cells were present was estimated from reference gene primer amplification. The protocol was immunoSEQ multiplex PCR, while the TCRdb copy is restricted to in-frame clones and leaves out a portion. The V and J calls and clone size are taken from that table; D and trimming were inferred from the DNA. The sample holds fewer than 150,000 clones; 70% to 90% are singletons and the top ten take roughly 18%.

The genes are TRBV24-1 and TRBJ1-3; tentatively, D is TRBD1 (5 bases). The source of this sequence is a woman in her 50s who had recovered from COVID-19. The sequenced sample was peripheral blood. The CDR3 sequence is CATSNPREGDGNTIYF. CDR3 coding DNA: TGTGCCACCAGTAACCCCAGGGAGGGTGACGGAAACACCATATATTTT.